The text below deals with one TCR beta chain. The sample is drawn from a study of blood T cell repertoires in COVID-19. About the study: Specimens from acute and convalescent COVID-19 originated in the United States, Italy and Spain. T cells, B-cell-depleted T cells, or PBMCs supplied cDNA or gDNA.

In germline, CDR1 is SGDLS, CDR2 YYNGEE. V dropped 0 bases and J dropped 0 bases, with 10 bases sitting between them. The CDR3 totals 15 residues. In the original analysis: By means of reference gene primer amplification, nucleated cell counts were estimated. Sequenced by immunoSEQ multiplex PCR; TCRdb stores in-frame clones only, minus some. Clonal size and the V and J genes are those of that table, whereas D and trimming came from the DNA. The table records about 100,000 clones, roughly 69% of them present only once. This chain links TRBV9 with TRBJ2-7; tentative D call: TRBD1 (5 bases). The origin of this receptor is an elderly man with acute or convalescent COVID-19. The material sequenced was peripheral blood. The CDR3 region is CASSVAATASYEQYF. The CDR3 DNA follows: TGTGCCAGCAGCGTAGCGGCGACAGCCTCCTACGAGCAGTACTTC.